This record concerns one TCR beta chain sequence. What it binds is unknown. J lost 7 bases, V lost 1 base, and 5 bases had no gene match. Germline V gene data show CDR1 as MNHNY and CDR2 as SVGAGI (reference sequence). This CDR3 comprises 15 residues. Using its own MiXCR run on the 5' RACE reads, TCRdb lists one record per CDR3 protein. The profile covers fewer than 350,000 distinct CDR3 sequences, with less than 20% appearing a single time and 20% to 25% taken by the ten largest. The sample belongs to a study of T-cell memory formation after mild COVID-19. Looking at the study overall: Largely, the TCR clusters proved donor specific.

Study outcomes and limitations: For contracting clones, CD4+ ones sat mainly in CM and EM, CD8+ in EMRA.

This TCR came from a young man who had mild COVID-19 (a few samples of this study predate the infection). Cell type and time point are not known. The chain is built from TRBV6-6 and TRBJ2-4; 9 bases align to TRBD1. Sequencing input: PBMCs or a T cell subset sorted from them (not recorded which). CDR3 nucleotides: TGTGCCAGCAGTTACTTACAGGGGGCCCAGAACATTCAGTACTTC. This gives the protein CASSYLQGAQNIQYF.